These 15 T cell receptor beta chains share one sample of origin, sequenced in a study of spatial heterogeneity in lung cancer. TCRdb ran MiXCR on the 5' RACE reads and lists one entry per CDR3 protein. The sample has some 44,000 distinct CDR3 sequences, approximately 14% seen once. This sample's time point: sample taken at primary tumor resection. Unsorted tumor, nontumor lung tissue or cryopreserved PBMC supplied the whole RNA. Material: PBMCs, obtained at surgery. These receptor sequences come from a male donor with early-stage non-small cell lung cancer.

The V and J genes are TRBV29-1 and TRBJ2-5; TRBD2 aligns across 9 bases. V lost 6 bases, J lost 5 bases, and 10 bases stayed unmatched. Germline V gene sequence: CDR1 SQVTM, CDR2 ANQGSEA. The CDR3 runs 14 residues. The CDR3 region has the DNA TGCAGCGTAGATAGCGGGAGTGGAGGGGAGACCCAGTACTTC. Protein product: CSVDSGSGGETQYF.

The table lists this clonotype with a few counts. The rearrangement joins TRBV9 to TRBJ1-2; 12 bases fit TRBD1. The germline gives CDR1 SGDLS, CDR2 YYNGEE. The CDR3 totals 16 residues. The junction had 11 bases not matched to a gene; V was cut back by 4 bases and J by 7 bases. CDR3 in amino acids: CASSTQSGQGASGYTF. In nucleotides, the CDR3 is TGTGCCAGCAGCACCCAGTCGGGACAGGGGGCGAGTGGCTACACCTTC.

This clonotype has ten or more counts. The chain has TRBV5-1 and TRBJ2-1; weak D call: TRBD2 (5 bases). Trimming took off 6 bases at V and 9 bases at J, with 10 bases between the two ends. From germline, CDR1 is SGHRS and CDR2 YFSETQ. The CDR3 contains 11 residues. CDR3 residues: CASTEEGEQFF. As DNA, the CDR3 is TGCGCCAGCACGGAGGAAGGTGAGCAGTTCTTC.

The CDR3 DNA reads as TGTGCCAGCCGCCGGGCTGGGGGCACAGATACGCAGTATTTT. Translated, it gives CASRRAGGTDTQYF. The J gene is TRBJ2-3, the V gene TRBV5-4; D unresolved. From germline, CDR1 is SGHNT and CDR2 YYREEE (reference sequence). The V and J ends lost 7 bases and 1 base respectively, with 13 bases between them. This CDR3 is built from 14 residues.

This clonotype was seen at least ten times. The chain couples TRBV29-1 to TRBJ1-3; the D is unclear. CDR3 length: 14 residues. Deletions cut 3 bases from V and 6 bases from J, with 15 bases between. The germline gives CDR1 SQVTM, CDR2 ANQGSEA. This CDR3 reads CSVEDTAIVNTIYF. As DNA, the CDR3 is TGCAGCGTTGAGGATACAGCTATCGTAAACACCATATATTTT.

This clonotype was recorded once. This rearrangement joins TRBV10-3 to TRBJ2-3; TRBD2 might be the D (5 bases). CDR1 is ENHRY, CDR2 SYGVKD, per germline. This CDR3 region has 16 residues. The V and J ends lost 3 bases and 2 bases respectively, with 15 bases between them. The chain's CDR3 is CAISEFQRILTDTQYF. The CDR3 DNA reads TGTGCCATCAGTGAATTTCAGCGGATACTCACAGATACGCAGTATTTT.

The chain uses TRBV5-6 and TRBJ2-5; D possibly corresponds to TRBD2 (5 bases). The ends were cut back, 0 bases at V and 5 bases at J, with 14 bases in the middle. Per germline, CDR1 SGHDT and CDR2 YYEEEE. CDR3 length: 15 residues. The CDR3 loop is CASSLAVEELETQYF. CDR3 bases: TGTGCCAGCAGCTTGGCCGTGGAGGAATTGGAGACCCAGTACTTC.

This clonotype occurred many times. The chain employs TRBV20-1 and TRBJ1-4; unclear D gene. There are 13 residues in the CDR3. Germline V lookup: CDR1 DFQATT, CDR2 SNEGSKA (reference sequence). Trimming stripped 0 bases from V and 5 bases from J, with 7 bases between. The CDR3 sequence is CSARDLENEKLFF. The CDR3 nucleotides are TGCAGTGCTAGAGATCTGGAGAATGAAAAACTGTTTTTT.

CDR3 bases: TGCAGCGTTGACATCGTGCAGGGAGAGCAGTACTTC. It codes for CSVDIVQGEQYF. V gene TRBV29-1 combines with J gene TRBJ2-7, with D possibly TRBD1 on 5 matching bases. This CDR3 is 12 amino acids long. Germline V gene sequence: CDR1 SQVTM, CDR2 ANQGSEA. V lost 3 bases to trimming and J lost 7 bases, with 13 bases between them.

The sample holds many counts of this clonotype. CDR3 loop: CASSQGRGSEAFF. In nucleotides, the CDR3 is TGTGCCAGCAGCCAAGGCAGGGGATCTGAAGCTTTCTTT. The chain carries TRBV3-1 and TRBJ1-1, with a possible D match to TRBD1 (6 bases). Germline V gene sequence: CDR1 LGHDT, CDR2 YNNKEL (reference sequence). V was pared by 1 base and J by 6 bases, with 9 bases between. CDR3 length equals 13 residues.

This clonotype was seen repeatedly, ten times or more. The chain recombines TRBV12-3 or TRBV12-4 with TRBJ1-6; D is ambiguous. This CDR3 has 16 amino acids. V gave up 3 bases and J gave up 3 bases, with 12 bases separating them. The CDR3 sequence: CASSFGPSLYNSPLHF. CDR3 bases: TGTGCCAGCAGTTTCGGACCCTCGCTCTATAATTCACCCCTCCACTTT.

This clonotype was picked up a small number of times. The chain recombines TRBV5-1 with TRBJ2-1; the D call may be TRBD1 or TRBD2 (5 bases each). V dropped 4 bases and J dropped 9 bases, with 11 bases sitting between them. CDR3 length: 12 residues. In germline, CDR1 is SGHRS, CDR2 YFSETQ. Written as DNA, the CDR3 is TGCGCCAGCAGCAGGGACGGAGGTGAGCAGTTCTTC. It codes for CASSRDGGEQFF. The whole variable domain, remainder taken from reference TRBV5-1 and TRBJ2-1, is KAGVTQTPRYLIKTRGQQVTLSCSPISGHRSVSWYQQTPGQGLQFLFEYFSETQRNKGNFPGRFSGRQFSNSRSEMNVSTLELGDSALYLCASSRDGGEQFFGPGTRLTVL.

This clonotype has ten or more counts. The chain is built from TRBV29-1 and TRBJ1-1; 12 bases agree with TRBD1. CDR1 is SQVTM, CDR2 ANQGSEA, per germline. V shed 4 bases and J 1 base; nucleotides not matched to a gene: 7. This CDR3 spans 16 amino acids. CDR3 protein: CSVARDRGPSNTEAFF. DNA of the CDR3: TGCAGCGTTGCAAGGGACAGGGGGCCCTCGAACACTGAAGCTTTCTTT.

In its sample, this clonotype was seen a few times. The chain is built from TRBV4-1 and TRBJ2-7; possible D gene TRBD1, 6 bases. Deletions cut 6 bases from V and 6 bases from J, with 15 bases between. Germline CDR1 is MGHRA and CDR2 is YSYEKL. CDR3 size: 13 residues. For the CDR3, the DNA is TGCGCCAGCAGTCCGCGGCAGGGGCGCGAGCAGTACTTC. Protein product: CASSPRQGREQYF.

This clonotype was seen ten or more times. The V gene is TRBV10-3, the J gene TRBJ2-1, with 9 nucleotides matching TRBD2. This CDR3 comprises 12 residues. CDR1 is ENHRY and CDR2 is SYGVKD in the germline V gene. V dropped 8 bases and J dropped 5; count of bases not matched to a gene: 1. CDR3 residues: CAILAGNNEQFF. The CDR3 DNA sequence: TGTGCCATCCTAGCGGGAAACAATGAGCAGTTCTTC.